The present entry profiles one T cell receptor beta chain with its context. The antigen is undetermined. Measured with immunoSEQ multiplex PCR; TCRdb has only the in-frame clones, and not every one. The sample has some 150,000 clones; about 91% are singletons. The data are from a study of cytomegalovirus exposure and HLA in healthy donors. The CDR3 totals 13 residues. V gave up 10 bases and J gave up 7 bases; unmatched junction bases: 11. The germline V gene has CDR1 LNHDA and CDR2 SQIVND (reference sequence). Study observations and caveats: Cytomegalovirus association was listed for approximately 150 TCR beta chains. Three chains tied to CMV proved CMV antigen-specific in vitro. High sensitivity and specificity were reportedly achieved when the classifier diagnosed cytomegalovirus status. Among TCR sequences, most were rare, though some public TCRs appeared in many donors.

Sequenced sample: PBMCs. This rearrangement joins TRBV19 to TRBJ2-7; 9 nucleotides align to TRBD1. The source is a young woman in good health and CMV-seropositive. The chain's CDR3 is CATSRGTGREQYF. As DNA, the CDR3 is TGTGCCACCTCAAGGGGGACAGGGAGGGAGCAGTACTTC.